The 6 T cell receptor beta chains listed next were all sequenced from one sample in a study of neurological immune-mediated disorders. TCRdb analysed the 5' RACE reads with MiXCR anew, one entry per CDR3 protein. In the table there are 30,000 to 40,000 distinct CDR3 sequences, more than 9.5% of which are singletons. Time point defined: technical triplicate 1. The specimen was PBMCs. All receptors derive from a man aged 55 to 70 with HTLV-1-associated myelopathy (HAM/TSP).

This clonotype was picked up many times. The rearrangement joins TRBV27 to TRBJ2-7; possibly TRBD2 for D (6 bases). The germline V and J ends were trimmed by 6 bases and 5 bases, with 20 bases remaining between them. Germline values: CDR1 MNHEY, CDR2 SMNVEV (reference sequence). This CDR3 has 15 amino acids. Here the CDR3 reads CASREGSRSPDEQYF. The CDR3 nucleotides are TGTGCCAGCAGGGAGGGGAGCCGCTCTCCCGACGAGCAGTACTTC.

This clonotype appeared many times. The chain has TRBV18 and TRBJ1-1; TRBD1 agrees at 7 bases. Germline assignment: CDR1 KGHSH and CDR2 LQKENI. Losses at the gene ends were 6 bases for V and 10 bases for J; bases not matched to a gene: 14. The CDR3 has 14 residues. CDR3 nucleotide sequence: TGTGCCAGCTCTCCCTCCAGGGGGTTTGTTGGAGCTTTCTTT. Translating it yields CASSPSRGFVGAFF.

The sample holds many counts of this clonotype. Its ends do not fully match the called genes, so a read error is possible. This chain links TRBV7-7 with TRBJ2-5; D possibly corresponds to TRBD1 (7 bases). The CDR3 length is 14 residues. From germline, CDR1 is SSHAT and CDR2 FNYEAQ (reference sequence). The CDR3 region is CASSEAGQQETQYF. CDR3 nucleotide sequence: TGTGCTAGCAGCGAGGCGGGACAGCAAGAGACCCAGTACTTC.

This clonotype was picked up many times. This chain uses TRBV12-3 or TRBV12-4 with TRBJ1-2; possible D gene TRBD1, 6 bases. Trimming took 0 bases from V and 6 from J, leaving 29 bases between them. CDR3 length equals 20 residues. The CDR3 is CASSLARRAGAPMASDGYTF. The CDR3 DNA reads TGTGCCAGCAGTTTAGCGCGGCGGGCAGGGGCTCCTATGGCATCCGATGGCTACACCTTC.

The chain is built from TRBV12-3 or TRBV12-4 and TRBJ1-1, with a weak D call TRBD1 (6 bases). The V gene lost 6 bases and the J gene lost 2 bases, with 13 bases spanning the gap. The CDR3 sequence is 14 residues long. The CDR3 coding sequence is TGTGCCAGCAGCCCCAGGACAGACAACACTGAAGCTTTCTTT. As protein: CASSPRTDNTEAFF.

Concerning this clonotype: Possible read error: a much larger clone is one base away. The V and J genes are TRBV27 and TRBJ2-1; TRBD2 is a possible D gene (6 bases). Deletions cut 6 bases from V and 5 bases from J, with 17 bases between. The CDR3 runs to 15 residues. CDR1 is MNHEY, CDR2 SMNVEV, per germline (reference sequence). CDR3 in amino acids: CASSRRLEPDNEQFF. As DNA, the CDR3 is TGTGCCAGCAGCCGGCGACTAGAGCCCGACAATGAGCAGTTCTTC.